This TCR beta chain was sequenced during a study of blood T cell repertoires in COVID-19. Study at large: T cells, B-cell-depleted T cells, or PBMCs supplied cDNA or gDNA.

The sample holds one count of this clone. Authors' data handling: It was from reference gene primer amplification that nucleated cell counts were estimated. The data were produced by immunoSEQ multiplex PCR, yet TCRdb's version contains in-frame clones alone and is incomplete. V, J and clone size reflect that table, while D and trimming were determined from the DNA. The sample carries a few hundred thousand clones, approximately 83% recorded once. There are 15 residues in the CDR3. V gave up 4 bases and J gave up 10 bases; unmatched junction bases: 10. Germline CDR1 SGHNT, CDR2 YENEEA. This sequence was found in a middle-aged woman with acute COVID-19. The sequenced sample was PBMCs or T cells enriched from blood (not recorded which). The chain links TRBV11-3 to TRBJ1-4; the match to TRBD1 covers 9 bases. CDR3: CASSSSTGGYGKLFF. The CDR3 DNA follows: TGTGCCAGCAGCTCCTCGACAGGGGGTTACGGAAAACTGTTTTTT.